These 30 T cell receptor beta chains came from one sample sequenced in a study of T cell responses to AZD1222 COVID-19 vaccine. Generated by immunoSEQ multiplex PCR, the TCRdb table keeps only in-frame clones and is missing some. The table lists roughly 120,000 clones, roughly 92% of them singletons. Sequencing was performed on peripheral blood, taken 28 days after the second AZD1222 dose. Receptor source: an adult who received the AZD1222 COVID-19 vaccine.

The chain has TRBV7-6 and TRBJ2-1; 13 positions agree with TRBD2. This CDR3 has 18 amino acids. The germline V gene has CDR1 SGHVS and CDR2 FNYEAQ. The V gene end was trimmed by 2 bases and the J gene end by 3 bases; junction bases not matched to a gene: 7. The DNA of the CDR3 is TGTGCCAGCAGCTTACGGGGACTAGCGGGGCCCTACTACAATGAGCAGTTCTTC. Translating it yields CASSLRGLAGPYYNEQFF.

A single count supports this clone. The chain carries TRBV2 and TRBJ2-3, with D hard to call. The CDR3 runs 12 residues. The V end lost 4 bases, the J end lost 5 bases, and 7 bases lay between the germline ends. Germline CDR1 reads SNHLY; CDR2 reads FYNNEI. The CDR3 DNA reads TGTGCCAGCAGTGTAGGTCGAGATACGCAGTATTTT. Its protein is CASSVGRDTQYF.

This clone was detected only a few times. This chain uses TRBV20-1 with TRBJ1-5; no clear D. The CDR3 has 16 amino acids. Trimming took 6 bases from V and 11 from J, leaving 29 bases between them. CDR1 DFQATT and CDR2 SNEGSKA come from the germline V gene (reference sequence). The CDR3 coding sequence is TGCAGTGCCAGTAGGAGCAGCCGGGCGACCGGGCTGGCCCAGCATTTT. This encodes CSASRSSRATGLAQHF.

The chain employs TRBV12-3 or TRBV12-4 and TRBJ1-2; the D is unclear. Deletions cut 3 bases from V and 6 bases from J, with 5 bases between. The CDR3 runs 11 residues. For the CDR3, the DNA is TGTGCCAGCAGTTTTAGTAATGGCTACACCTTC. Translation gives CASSFSNGYTF.

The chain combines TRBV7-2 with TRBJ1-5; possible D gene TRBD1, 5 bases. Trimming pared 5 bases from V and 0 bases from J, leaving 8 bases between. The CDR3 runs to 14 residues. Germline CDR1 reads SGHTA; CDR2 reads FQGNSA. The CDR3 DNA is TGTGCCAGCAGCGCGGACAATAGCAATCAGCCCCAGCATTTT. Its protein product is CASSADNSNQPQHF. The complete variable domain, with remaining parts taken from reference TRBV7-2 and TRBJ1-5, reads GAGVSQSPSNKVTEKGKDVELRCDPISGHTALYWYRQSLGQGLEFLIYFQGNSAPDKSGLPSDRFSAERTGGSVSTLTIQRTQQEDSAVYLCASSADNSNQPQHFGDGTRLSIL.

The chain combines TRBV9 with TRBJ2-7; the match to TRBD2 covers 7 bases. J lost 4 bases, V lost 3 bases, and 4 bases had no gene match. The CDR3 has 13 residues. Germline V CDR1 and CDR2: SGDLS, YYNGEE. The CDR3 region is CASSARGGYEQYF. The CDR3 DNA is TGTGCCAGCAGCGCCCGCGGGGGTTACGAGCAGTACTTC.

The chain uses TRBV18 and TRBJ2-1; D is perhaps TRBD2 (6 bases). The CDR3 has 15 residues. Per the germline V gene, CDR1 is KGHSH and CDR2 is LQKENI. V was trimmed by 4 bases and J by 0 bases, leaving 10 bases between them. The CDR3 sequence is CASSLLADSYNEQFF. CDR3 sequence (DNA): TGTGCCAGCTCACTCTTAGCGGACTCCTACAATGAGCAGTTCTTC. Full variable domain (rest looked up from reference TRBV18 and TRBJ2-1): NAGVMQNPRHLVRRRGQEARLRCSPMKGHSHVYWYRQLPEEGLKFMVYLQKENIIDESGMPKERFSAEFPKEGPSILRIQQVVRGDSAAYFCASSLLADSYNEQFFGPGTRLTVL.

The gene calls are TRBV28 and TRBJ2-5; 7 bases are shared with TRBD1. V lost 11 bases to trimming and J lost 7 bases; unmatched junction nucleotides: 10. Germline V gene lookup returns CDR1 MDHEN and CDR2 SYDVKM. The CDR3 is made up of 12 amino acids. The CDR3 coding sequence is TGTGCCTCCCCCGACAGGGCTGGGACCCAGTACTTC. Translating it yields CASPDRAGTQYF.

The V call is TRBV10-3, the J call TRBJ2-1; D is unresolved. Deletions cut 2 bases from V and 5 bases from J, with 10 bases between. The CDR3 totals 14 residues. Germline V gene sequence: CDR1 ENHRY, CDR2 SYGVKD. The CDR3 region is CAISEAGRHNEQFF. In DNA form, the CDR3 reads TGTGCCATCAGTGAGGCCGGCAGACACAATGAGCAGTTCTTC.

This sequence joins TRBV7-9 and TRBJ1-2; 9 nucleotides agree with TRBD1. Germline assignment: CDR1 SEHNR and CDR2 FQNEAQ (reference sequence). Losses at the gene ends were 4 bases for V and 5 bases for J; bases not matched to a gene: 14. CDR3 length: 17 amino acids. CDR3 in DNA: TGTGCCAGCAGCTCAAACCCGGGACAGGGCGCAGGGTATGGCTACACCTTC. The encoded protein is CASSSNPGQGAGYGYTF.

V and J are TRBV7-8 and TRBJ2-5; no firm D call. Germline loops: CDR1 SGHVS, CDR2 FQNEAQ. This CDR3 comprises 13 residues. V lost 1 base, J lost 9 bases, and 12 bases lay in between. The CDR3 DNA follows: TGTGCCAGCAGCTTAGGACGGTTCTGGGCCCAGTACTTC. Translation: CASSLGRFWAQYF.

J is TRBJ1-1 and V is TRBV5-1; D may be TRBD1 (5 bases). Germline CDR1 SGHRS, CDR2 YFSETQ. The CDR3 contains 13 residues. Trimming removed 0 bases from V and 5 bases from J, with 8 bases in between. DNA for the CDR3: TGCGCCAGCAGCTTGGGGGGCGATACTGAAGCTTTCTTT. Encoded protein: CASSLGGDTEAFF.

This chain connects TRBV7-9 to TRBJ2-7; perhaps TRBD1 as D (6 bases). Germline CDR1 and CDR2: SEHNR and FQNEAQ (reference sequence). The CDR3 extends over 14 amino acids. Trimming cost V 3 bases and J 5 bases, with 14 bases left between them. CDR3 sequence: CASSFDRPANEQYF. For the CDR3, the DNA is TGTGCCAGCAGCTTCGACAGGCCCGCCAACGAGCAGTACTTC.

The chain is built from TRBV9 and TRBJ2-1; TRBD2 aligns across 8 bases. The J segment lost 5 bases and the V segment lost 0 bases, leaving 7 bases of the junction unmatched. This CDR3 has 16 residues. Germline V CDR1 and CDR2: SGDLS, YYNGEE. CDR3 sequence (DNA): TGTGCCAGCAGCGTAGCCCCGGCGGGGGGAAACAATGAGCAGTTCTTC. This encodes CASSVAPAGGNNEQFF.

V gene TRBV27 combines with J gene TRBJ1-4, with 7 bases aligning to TRBD1. The J segment lost 7 bases and the V segment lost 3 bases, leaving 5 bases of the junction unmatched. This CDR3 is built from 14 residues. CDR1 and CDR2 from the germline V gene are MNHEY and SMNVEV (reference sequence). Here the CDR3 reads CASSFDRVPEKLFF. The DNA of the CDR3 is TGTGCCAGCAGTTTCGACAGGGTCCCTGAAAAACTGTTTTTT.

This CDR3 is CARENRLAGAQETQYF. The DNA for the CDR3 is TGTGCCAGGGAAAATCGGCTAGCGGGGGCCCAAGAGACCCAGTACTTC. The chain employs TRBV28 and TRBJ2-5; 10 bases fit TRBD2. The CDR3 is 16 residues long. Germline V gene sequence: CDR1 MDHEN, CDR2 SYDVKM. V trimming: 9 bases; J trimming: 1 base; junction bases outside the gene matches: 11.

The chain links TRBV6-4 to TRBJ2-3, with TRBD2 matching 10 bases. The CDR3 is 15 amino acids. V was clipped by 2 bases and J by 5 bases; unmatched bases: 4. Germline V CDR1 and CDR2: MRHNA, SNTAGT. CDR3 bases: TGTGCCAGCAGTGACCTAGCGGGGGCGGGAGATACGCAGTATTTT. It specifies CASSDLAGAGDTQYF.

J is TRBJ1-2 and V is TRBV28; 9 bases map to TRBD1. Germline CDR1 and CDR2: MDHEN and SYDVKM. The CDR3 runs to 14 residues. With V trimmed by 5 bases and J by 6 bases, 7 bases remained unmatched. CDR3: CASSINRGRDGYTF. The CDR3, as DNA: TGTGCCAGCAGTATAAACAGGGGGCGGGATGGCTACACCTTC.

The CDR3 DNA follows: TGTGCCAGCTCACCAGAGACAGGGTTGAACACCATATATTTT. Translation gives CASSPETGLNTIYF. The chain is built from TRBV18 and TRBJ1-3, with 7 positions matching TRBD1. The CDR3 spans 14 residues. Germline assignment: CDR1 KGHSH and CDR2 LQKENI. Losses at the gene ends were 2 bases for V and 7 bases for J; bases not matched to a gene: 5.

The chain employs TRBV3-1 (or the pseudogene TRBV3-2) and TRBJ2-3; 10 nucleotides line up with TRBD2. Per germline, CDR1 LGHDT and CDR2 YNNKEL (reference sequence). The CDR3 runs 19 residues. V trimming: 0 bases; J trimming: 0 bases; junction bases outside the gene matches: 9. In nucleotides, the CDR3 is TGTGCCAGCAGCCAAGAGGGAGGTAGCGGGGGGCCGAGCACAGATACGCAGTATTTT. Amino acids: CASSQEGGSGGPSTDTQYF.

The chain has TRBV20-1 and TRBJ1-1; D not resolved. Trimming stripped 3 bases from V and 4 bases from J, with 6 bases between. The CDR3 runs to 11 residues. From germline, CDR1 is DFQATT and CDR2 SNEGSKA (reference sequence). This CDR3 reads CSARMGTEAFF. CDR3 coding DNA: TGCAGTGCTAGGATGGGCACTGAAGCTTTCTTT.

For the CDR3, the DNA is TGTGCCAGCTCACCAGGCACCGATTCGAACTATGGCTACACCTTC. This gives the protein CASSPGTDSNYGYTF. The chain joins TRBV18 to TRBJ1-2; D gene unclear. V shed 2 bases and J shed 2 bases, with 12 bases lying between them. The CDR3 totals 15 residues. The germline V gene has CDR1 KGHSH and CDR2 LQKENI.

The rearrangement links TRBV28 to TRBJ1-2, with 8 nucleotides matching TRBD1. J lost 4 bases, V lost 2 bases, and 12 bases had no gene match. Germline V CDR1 and CDR2: MDHEN, SYDVKM. The CDR3 is 17 amino acids. In DNA form, the CDR3 reads TGTGCCAGCAGTTTACCCTGGACAGGGAGGCCCCTCTATGGCTACACCTTC. This translates into CASSLPWTGRPLYGYTF.

V and J are TRBV6-4 and TRBJ1-2; D uncertain. Germline CDR1 is MRHNA and CDR2 is SNTAGT. V lost 4 bases to trimming and J lost 4 bases, with 7 bases between them. CDR3 length: 12 amino acids. CDR3 residues: CASSGNGYGYTF. DNA for the CDR3: TGTGCCAGCAGTGGAAACGGCTATGGCTACACCTTC.

This sequence joins TRBV14 and TRBJ2-1, with 14 positions matching TRBD2. The germline CDR1 and CDR2 sequences are SGHDN and FVKESK. The CDR3 extends over 19 amino acids. V lost 3 bases to trimming and J lost 2 bases; unmatched junction nucleotides: 9. Here the CDR3 DNA reads TGTGCCAGCAGCCACAGCGAGTGGACTAGCGGGGGGACCTACAATGAGCAGTTCTTC. It yields the protein CASSHSEWTSGGTYNEQFF.

The rearrangement links TRBV9 to TRBJ2-1; D is perhaps TRBD2 (6 bases). The CDR3 sequence is 15 residues long. The V end lost 5 bases, the J end lost 10 bases, and 22 bases lay between the germline ends. The germline gives CDR1 SGDLS, CDR2 YYNGEE. The CDR3 is CASRGGTGSNLEQFF. The CDR3 region has the DNA TGTGCCAGCAGGGGAGGAACTGGCTCCAACCTAGAGCAGTTCTTC.

The chain employs TRBV4-2 and TRBJ2-2, with D possibly matching TRBD2 (5 bases). The V end lost 5 bases, the J end lost 4 bases, and 17 bases lay between the germline ends. Germline V gene lookup returns CDR1 LGHNA and CDR2 YNFKEQ. The CDR3 is 16 amino acids. The DNA for the CDR3 is TGTGCCAGCAGCTCAATAAGGACTGGCAGCACCGGGGAGCTGTTTTTT. It specifies CASSSIRTGSTGELFF.

This clone was seen once. The genes are TRBV7-2 and TRBJ2-5, with 9 bases matching TRBD1. Germline V gene sequence: CDR1 SGHTA, CDR2 FQGNSA. J lost 2 bases, V lost 2 bases, and 9 bases had no gene match. CDR3 length equals 17 residues. CDR3 in amino acids: CASSLKSLGQGQETQYF. In DNA form, the CDR3 reads TGTGCCAGCAGCTTAAAGTCCCTGGGACAGGGACAAGAGACCCAGTACTTC.

This clone was found once. The chain recombines TRBV18 with TRBJ2-7; the D gene is possibly TRBD1 (6 bases). The V and J ends lost 6 bases and 4 bases respectively, with 16 bases between them. Germline V gene sequence: CDR1 KGHSH, CDR2 LQKENI. The CDR3 extends over 14 amino acids. DNA of the CDR3: TGTGCCAGCTCCCCGCGGACAGTAGCTTACGAGCAGTACTTC. Encoded protein: CASSPRTVAYEQYF.

The chain has TRBV27 and TRBJ2-5; the D is unclear. V lost 8 bases, J lost 2 bases, and 6 bases lay in between. The germline V gene has CDR1 MNHEY and CDR2 SMNVEV (reference sequence). This CDR3 has 11 amino acids. DNA for the CDR3: TGTGCCAGCGGTATACAAGAGACCCAGTACTTC. Protein sequence: CASGIQETQYF.